This entry is about one T cell receptor beta chain. Its specific antigen is unknown. No base qualities exist here, and no much larger clone lies one base off it. This sample is drawn from a study of T cell changes during pregnancy in multiple sclerosis (dated by TCRdb to the late 2010s). Regarding the study in general: The study examined how the T cell repertoire changed over the course of pregnancy in women with multiple sclerosis.

V is pared back by 2 bases and J by 1 base, with 10 bases lying between the germline termini. Via the germline V gene, CDR1 is MDHEN and CDR2 SYDVKM. The CDR3, from cysteine to phenylalanine, totals 15 residues. Only the CDR3 region is kept as DNA, spanning 45 bases read in frame from base 1. Library generation was performed with the immunoSEQ multiplex PCR assay. In its TCRdb copy, this immuneACCESS table keeps in-frame sequences only and misses some clones. Where compared with another copy, unresolved V genes explain less than half of these, and the others have no known cause. Counted in this sample were 70,000 to 80,000 clones; about nine tenths of them appeared once. Approximately 0.44% of the sample rests with the top ten.

Sequences were derived from CD4+ T cells from peripheral blood mononuclear cells, sampled before pregnancy. The receptor was derived from a female donor with multiple sclerosis, enrolled in a pregnancy study. The receptor chain draws on TRBV28 and TRBJ2-3; the D gene is perhaps TRBD1, on 5 matching bases. The CDR3 protein: CASSLGAAGTDTQYF. The sequenced DNA: TGTGCCAGCAGTTTAGGGGCGGCGGGCACAGATACGCAGTATTTT.